This T cell receptor (beta chain) was found in a study of CD8+ T cells in alopecia areata (dated by TCRdb to about 2018). Turning to the overall study: The treated patients, all with moderate-to-severe alopecia areata, were enrolled in an open-label pilot trial of oral tofacitinib given at 5 to 10 mg twice daily. Human TCRbeta sequencing covered scalp tissue and sorted CD4+ and CD8+ peripheral blood T cells from patchy and totalis/universalis alopecia areata patients and healthy controls. Patients stayed on tofacitinib for 6 to 18 months and then had 6 months of follow-up off drug so that delayed response and recurrence could be assessed. To study T cell clonal expansion in alopecia areata, the researchers applied high-throughput TCRbeta sequencing to both the C3H/HeJ mouse model and human patients. Scalp clonality was compared across normal scalp (n=4), patchy alopecia areata scalp (n=8), and alopecia totalis/universalis scalp (n=8). Patients on tofacitinib were biopsied at baseline and after 4 and 24 weeks of treatment, and several of the patients also had a later scalp biopsy. RNA was obtained with the PAXgene miRNA kit for fixed scalp, the miRNeasy kit for PBMCs, and the RNeasy kit for mouse skin. TCRbeta CDR3 regions were amplified by immunoSEQ multiplex PCR using 35 Vbeta forward and 13 Jbeta reverse primers.

CDR1 and CDR2 are read off the germline V gene as SNHLY and FYNNEI. Inclusive of the bounding cysteine and phenylalanine, the CDR3 is 15 residues long. This entry keeps only the CDR3 DNA: 45 bases, framed from base 1. Trimming costs V 4 bases and J 0 bases, and their ends lie 10 bases apart. About this clone: Its cognate antigen has yet to be identified. No base quality information exists; no much larger clone differs at one position.

Lesional scalp punch biopsies and peripheral blood were collected from alopecia areata patients. After PBMCs were isolated by density centrifugation and stained for CD3, CD4 and CD8, a FACSAria was used to sort CD4+ and CD8+ T cells. Libraries were built with the immunoSEQ multiplex PCR assay. RNA was extracted from all samples and reverse transcribed into cDNA, which served as template for TCR sequencing. SuperScript III was used for first-strand cDNA synthesis, primed with a 2:1 mix of oligo-dT and random hexamers. Amplification bias was assessed with a synthetic immune receptor repertoire, and residual bias was removed computationally. The study's own analysis went as follows. Raw reads were preprocessed to remove errors, and CDR3 was defined according to IMGT conventions as the region from the conserved cysteine to phenylalanine. Clonality was computed as 1 minus the Shannon entropy, with the entropy normalized by log2 of the number of productive unique TCRs. CD4 or CD8 identity of scalp clones was inferred by cross-referencing scalp TCRbeta sequences with sorted blood CD4 and CD8 repertoires. TCRdb's version of the immuneACCESS table is confined to in-frame rearrangements and falls short of the full clone set. An unresolved V gene accounts for under half of the shortfall where checked; the remainder is of unknown origin. The DNA was the basis for D and trimming; V, J and clone size are from that table. This sample has some 110,000 clones in its table, and around two fifths of those were observed once. The top ten constitute 3.1% of the sample.

Overall study outcomes, separate from this receptor: TCR sequences shared between patients were less clear than in mice, possibly partly because of HLA diversity in the patient population. Unlike mouse skin, where gammadelta T cells dominate, normal human skin contains resident alphabeta T cells that get sequenced too, which complicates analysis of the scalp TCR repertoire. Compared with normal scalp, lesional scalp had higher clonality and more expanded CD8+ clones, particularly in alopecia totalis/universalis, a pattern that suggests antigenic drive.

This receptor chain uses TRBV2 and TRBJ2-1, with no reliable assignment of the D segment. The sequence came from a human donor with alopecia areata. The material sequenced was CD4+ T cells sorted from blood. The CDR3 region reads CASSVTPSSYNEQFF. The nucleotides are TGTGCCAGCAGTGTCACGCCAAGCTCCTACAATGAGCAGTTCTTC.